These T cell receptor beta chains were read from a single sample in a study of T cell repertoires in cytomegalovirus infection. TCRdb re-called the reads through MiXCR, storing one row per CDR3 protein. This table has 250,000 to 300,000 distinct CDR3 sequences, 15% to 20% appearing once. The sample was CD8+ T cells from PBMCs. Source of these receptors: a human donor in good health (CMV status not recorded). Some clones in this sample may be carry-over from other donors' samples. Each CDR3 is given with its conserved first and last residue. Each record gives: V gene, J gene, CDR3 protein.

TRBV5-4	TRBJ1-1	CASSLVASGNTEAFF
TRBV27	TRBJ2-1	CASSSDRTNEQFF
TRBV6-8	TRBJ2-7	CASSFRDSWNEQYF
TRBV27	TRBJ2-5	CASSLYGDPSGGPGETQYF
TRBV7-8	TRBJ2-1	CASSFTPGGKQFF
TRBV9	TRBJ2-1	CASSTKDSSGREQFF
TRBV5-4	TRBJ2-5	CASSDPGGAGVQETQYF
TRBV7-3	TRBJ1-1	CASSSQGIGEEAFF
TRBV7-2	TRBJ1-6	CASSLAREYNSPLHF
TRBV4-1	TRBJ2-2	CASSHTENTGELFF
TRBV6-2/TRBV6-3	TRBJ1-1	CASSYVSEAFF
TRBV6-2/TRBV6-3	TRBJ2-7	CASSSLLNREGYEQYF
TRBV4-1	TRBJ2-1	CASSQVGGSSSYNEQFF
TRBV7-8	TRBJ1-1	CASSFWTGNTEAFF
TRBV7-9	TRBJ1-3	CASTRTETSGNTIYF
TRBV6-1	TRBJ1-6	CASSYVQESSYNSPLHF
TRBV5-1	TRBJ2-5	CASSLFPGEEETQYF
TRBV6-2/TRBV6-3	TRBJ1-5	CASSYRQGNQPQHF
TRBV12-3/TRBV12-4	TRBJ1-5	CASSSRGGGPQHF
TRBV25-1	TRBJ2-3	CASSEYFGEDTQYF
TRBV25-1	TRBJ2-3	CASSEFRADTDTQYF
TRBV7-9	TRBJ2-7	CASSLVSQSASEQYF
TRBV6-1	TRBJ1-5	CASSEGDGNQPQHF
TRBV7-9	TRBJ1-1	CASRDRYTEAFF
TRBV20-1	TRBJ1-1	CSAAIRVNTEAFF
TRBV19	TRBJ2-3	CASSIDLQGEDTQYF
TRBV13	TRBJ2-3	CASSLASFTDTQYF
TRBV7-9	TRBJ2-1	CASSLRGLQFF
TRBV4-1	TRBJ2-1	CASRHGTYNEQFF
TRBV28	TRBJ1-6	CASSFTGKNSPLHF
TRBV4-3	TRBJ1-1	CASSQDLTGMNTEAFF
TRBV6-1	TRBJ2-1	CASSEAGAGVYNEQFF
TRBV28	TRBJ2-5	CASSFRIAQETQYF
TRBV28	TRBJ2-7	CASRHTGQPMGLSYEQYF
TRBV6-2/TRBV6-3	TRBJ1-5	CASSRGTNQPQHF
TRBV7-2	TRBJ2-1	CASSSREGTDYNEQFF
TRBV10-3	TRBJ2-7	CAISDPGQSYEQYF
TRBV7-9	TRBJ2-7	CASSAPKDYEQYF
TRBV28	TRBJ2-4	CASTGGVAKNIQYF
TRBV6-1	TRBJ2-7	CASRDFGGPRILYEQYF
TRBV6-4	TRBJ2-1	CASSDSVGGSYNEQFF
TRBV5-1	TRBJ1-1	CASSMGPDRMNTEAFF
TRBV7-2	TRBJ2-3	CASSDPRTPESEEDTQYF
TRBV4-1	TRBJ1-5	CASSLRWGDHQPQHF
TRBV7-6	TRBJ2-2	CASSAAGTSGGPHGELFF
TRBV7-9	TRBJ2-7	CASSLFQFANDEQYF